This TCR beta chain was recovered during a study of T cell repertoires in cytomegalovirus infection (dated by TCRdb to about 2019). As for the study more broadly: Because public TCR beta signatures pointed to carriage of CMV infection together with the matching HLA type, the HLA type of each donor mattered for the analysis.

On the study overall, not on this receptor specifically: In the ex vivo response, HLA-C-restricted CMV-specific TCR beta clonotypes were dominant, and in two of eight donors the single most frequent clonotype came from this HLA-C-restricted group. Cumulative frequency of public TCR beta family members discriminated carriers of CMV infection plus the relevant HLA type in this cohort and an independent approximately 350-donor cohort.

The germline V gene supplies CDR1 SNHLY and CDR2 FYNNEI. The CDR3 sequence holds 13 residues, the cysteine and phenylalanine included. Only the CDR3 portion is preserved as DNA: 39 bases, with reading frame beginning at the first base. The trim is 5 bases for V and 7 bases for J, with a gap of 12 bases between the germline ends. The run used an Illumina HiSeq 1500. TCRdb reprocessing: public reads trimmed at Q25 with fastp, clones called with MiXCR, in-frame beta chains kept. Identical CDR3 protein sequences are pooled into one entry, listed with their most common genes and DNA. The sample includes hundreds of thousands of distinct CDR3 sequences, with around 10% observed a single time. Around 2.5% of the sample lies in the top ten. Comment on this clonotype: No cognate antigen has been identified for it. No base quality information exists; no much larger clone differs at one position.

The clonotype was recovered from a human donor in good health (CMV status not recorded). Some clones in this sample may be carry-over from other donors' samples. The rearranged chain carries TRBV2 and TRBJ2-1; TRBD2 could be the D gene, as 6 bases match. Sample: PBMCs. The CDR3 is CASSWLGGNEQFF. In nucleotide form, the sequence is TGTGCCAGCAGTTGGCTAGGAGGGAATGAGCAGTTCTTC.